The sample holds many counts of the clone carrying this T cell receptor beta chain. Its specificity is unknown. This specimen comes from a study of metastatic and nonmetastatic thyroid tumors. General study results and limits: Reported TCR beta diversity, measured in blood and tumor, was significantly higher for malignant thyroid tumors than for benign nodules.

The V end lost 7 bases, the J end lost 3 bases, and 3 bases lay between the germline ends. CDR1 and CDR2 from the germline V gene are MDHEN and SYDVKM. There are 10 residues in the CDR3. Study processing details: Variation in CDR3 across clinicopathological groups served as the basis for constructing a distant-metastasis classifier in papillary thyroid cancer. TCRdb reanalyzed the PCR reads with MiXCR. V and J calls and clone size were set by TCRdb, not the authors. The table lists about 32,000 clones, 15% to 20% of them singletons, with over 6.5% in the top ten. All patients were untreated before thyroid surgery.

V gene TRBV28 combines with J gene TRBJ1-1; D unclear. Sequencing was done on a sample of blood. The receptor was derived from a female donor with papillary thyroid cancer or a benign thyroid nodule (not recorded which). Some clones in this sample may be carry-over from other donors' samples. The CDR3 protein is CASTDTEAFF. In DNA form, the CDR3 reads TGTGCCAGCACTGACACTGAAGCTTTCTTT.